This entry lists 16 T cell receptor beta chains sequenced from one sample in a study of T cells in Graves' hyperthyroidism and ophthalmopathy. The investigators amplified TCR beta CDR3 regions from RNA transcripts. An initial round of RT-PCR targeting the TCR CDR3 relied on the HTBI primer set. In TCRdb, the multiplex PCR reads were re-called with MiXCR into one record per CDR3 protein. Of more than 300,000 distinct CDR3 sequences in the sample, approximately 17% are singletons; the top ten hold less than 45%. Sequencing used blood. These receptors were obtained from a man younger than 35 with Graves' ophthalmopathy.

This clonotype showed up just a few times. The chain is built from TRBV7-9 and TRBJ2-3; 8 positions match TRBD2. With 1 base clipped from V and 5 bases from J, the junction kept 8 bases outside the gene matches. Germline V CDR1 and CDR2: SEHNR, FQNEAQ (reference sequence). The length of the CDR3 is 16 residues. CDR3 loop: CASSLVVGGALDTQYF. DNA of the CDR3: TGTGCCAGCAGCTTAGTGGTCGGGGGGGCCTTAGATACGCAGTATTTT.

This clonotype appeared many times. J is TRBJ1-2 and V is TRBV18, with D possibly matching TRBD1 (5 bases). V was shortened by 0 bases and J by 4 bases, with 9 bases between the two germline ends. This CDR3 is built from 14 residues. The germline gives CDR1 KGHSH, CDR2 LQKENI. This CDR3 reads CASSPPAGPYGYTF. The CDR3 DNA reads TGTGCCAGCTCACCACCAGCAGGGCCCTATGGCTACACCTTC.

The chain combines TRBV2 with TRBJ1-1, with 12 bases that match TRBD1. Germline CDR1 reads SNHLY; CDR2 reads FYNNEI. V shed 6 bases, J shed 7 bases, and the junction held 15 bases outside the gene matches. The CDR3 has 17 amino acids. The CDR3 spells CASSAHRDRGQNGEAFF. CDR3 in DNA: TGTGCCAGCAGCGCCCACCGGGACAGGGGGCAAAACGGTGAAGCTTTCTTT.

The table lists this clonotype with a count of one. The conserved final phenylalanine or tryptophan is absent from the CDR3, which likely points to a read error. This chain connects TRBV28 to TRBJ2-4; 8 bases are shared with TRBD1. After removal of 3 bases from V and 2 bases from J, the junction contained 9 bases not matched to a gene. The CDR3 length is 17 residues. CDR1 is MDHEN and CDR2 is SYDVKM in the germline V gene. Here the CDR3 DNA reads TGTGCCAGCAGTTTCTTGTCAGGGGGCTATACCAAAAACATTCAGTACTCC. Translated: CASSFLSGGYTKNIQYS.

At least ten counts were recorded for this clonotype. The V and J genes are TRBV5-1 and TRBJ2-7; 11 bases map to TRBD2. V gave up 3 bases and J gave up 3 bases; unmatched junction bases: 5. Germline values: CDR1 SGHRS, CDR2 YFSETQ. CDR3 length equals 15 residues. CDR3 DNA sequence: TGCGCCAGCAGCTGGGCTAGCGGGGGGATCTACGAGCAGTACTTC. This gives the protein CASSWASGGIYEQYF.

This clonotype has only one observation. A read error is possible here, since a much larger clone lies one base away. This chain links TRBV2 with TRBJ1-6; D gene uncertain. The CDR3 totals 12 residues. The V end lost 11 bases, the J end lost 6 bases, and 11 bases lay between the germline ends. Germline CDR1 and CDR2: SNHLY and FYNNEI. In DNA, the CDR3 is TGTGCCGCGGAGCCCGGTAATTCACCCCTCCACTTT. It encodes CAAEPGNSPLHF.

This clonotype turned up a few times. The J gene is TRBJ1-2, the V gene TRBV19; D not certain. CDR3 length: 15 residues. With 3 bases removed from V and 0 bases from J, the gap between germline ends came to 11 bases. Germline CDR1 reads LNHDA; CDR2 reads SQIVND (reference sequence). The CDR3 protein is CASSISLGANYGYTF. In nucleotides, the CDR3 is TGTGCCAGTAGTATCTCGCTGGGAGCTAACTATGGCTACACCTTC.

This clonotype was seen only a few times. This chain connects TRBV5-4 to TRBJ1-3, with 11 bases that match TRBD1. The V segment lost 2 bases and the J segment 0 bases; nucleotides outside the gene matches: 4. Per germline, CDR1 SGHNT and CDR2 YYREEE (reference sequence). CDR3 length: 17 amino acids. The CDR3 DNA follows: TGTGCCAGCAGCTTACGGACAGGGGGCGTCTCTGGAAACACCATATATTTT. It specifies CASSLRTGGVSGNTIYF.

This clonotype was picked up a small number of times. The chain has TRBV19 and TRBJ2-7; weak D call: TRBD1 (6 bases). The CDR3 loop spans 13 amino acids. V was pared by 9 bases and J by 2 bases, with 14 bases between. CDR1 and CDR2 (germline): LNHDA, SQIVND (reference sequence). The CDR3 region is CASATTGTYEQYF. The DNA of the CDR3 is TGTGCCAGCGCGACGACAGGTACCTACGAGCAGTACTTC.

The chain employs TRBV18 and TRBJ1-4; 10 bases fit TRBD1. The CDR3 contains 15 residues. The germline V gene encodes CDR1 KGHSH and CDR2 LQKENI. Unmatched junction bases numbered 6, after V lost 3 bases and J lost 8 bases. The CDR3 DNA sequence: TGTGCCAGCTCACCGACAGGGGGCGGTGAGGAAAAACTGTTTTTT. Translating gives CASSPTGGGEEKLFF.

Only a few counts were recorded for this clonotype. This rearrangement joins TRBV18 to TRBJ2-6; a weak D match, TRBD2 (5 bases). The CDR3 loop spans 14 amino acids. Trimming pared 6 bases from V and 2 bases from J, leaving 8 bases between. The germline CDR1 and CDR2 sequences are KGHSH and LQKENI. The chain's CDR3 is CASSEGAGANVLTF. The CDR3 DNA reads TGTGCCAGCTCCGAGGGAGCTGGGGCCAACGTCCTGACTTTC.

This clonotype was detected many times. In nucleotides, the CDR3 is TGCAGTGCCACAACACCGGGCCCTTCCTACGAGCAGTACTTC. Its translation is CSATTPGPSYEQYF. This sequence joins TRBV20-1 and TRBJ2-7, with no clear D. Germline loops: CDR1 DFQATT, CDR2 SNEGSKA (reference sequence). This CDR3 region has 14 residues. Trimming removed 6 bases from V and 1 base from J, with 16 bases in between.

The genes are TRBV6-1 and TRBJ1-5, with TRBD1 matching over 8 bases. Germline V lookup: CDR1 MNHNS, CDR2 SASEGT. CDR3 length equals 14 residues. Trimming removed 6 bases from V and 6 bases from J; junction bases left unmatched: 7. In nucleotides, the CDR3 is TGTGCCAGCAGCCGTGGACAGGGCGCTCAGCCCCAGCATTTT. Translation gives CASSRGQGAQPQHF.

This clonotype came up many times. This chain joins TRBV7-3 and TRBJ2-3; 8 bases are a match to TRBD1. CDR1 and CDR2 (germline): SGHTA, FQGTGA. With V trimmed by 5 bases and J by 6 bases, 13 bases remained unmatched. The CDR3 contains 16 residues. CDR3 protein: CASSRTGTGVEDTQYF. CDR3 DNA sequence: TGTGCCAGCAGCCGAACCGGGACAGGCGTCGAGGATACGCAGTATTTT.

This clonotype was observed at least ten times. This chain joins TRBV28 and TRBJ1-2; a possible D gene is TRBD1 (5 bases). With 11 bases removed from V and 4 bases from J, the gap between germline ends came to 14 bases. CDR1 is MDHEN, CDR2 SYDVKM, per germline. The CDR3 is 12 residues long. The DNA for the CDR3 is TGTGCCTTGAGTGGGGGAGGCTATGGCTACACCTTC. Its translation is CALSGGGYGYTF.

The table lists this clonotype with many counts. The V gene is TRBV2, the J gene TRBJ1-2; a weak D match, TRBD1 (6 bases). There are 12 residues in the CDR3. Trimming pared 8 bases from V and 8 bases from J, leaving 15 bases between. Germline V gene data show CDR1 as SNHLY and CDR2 as FYNNEI. CDR3 amino acids: CASDTGRRGYTF. The CDR3 nucleotides are TGTGCCAGCGATACAGGGAGACGGGGCTACACCTTC.